Sequencing of this TCR beta chain was carried out in a study of cytomegalovirus exposure and HLA in healthy donors. Study findings and constraints: As a later analysis showed, a missense DCLRE1C variant was linked to trimming of TCR beta V- and J-genes. Exclusion applied to some V segments, including TRBV6-2 and TRBV6-3, as they were indistinguishable. The likely origin of a cluster of highly shared sequence variants was a sequencing artifact. Diagnosis of cytomegalovirus status made by the classifier reportedly showed high specificity and sensitivity.

PCR used 60 Vbeta primers and 13 Jbeta primers. Some clones are missing from TCRdb's copy, which holds only in-frame ones; the method was immunoSEQ multiplex PCR. The sample holds fewer than 200,000 clones, 60% to 85% seen once. V was pared by 2 bases and J by 0 bases, with 8 bases between. There are 15 residues in the CDR3. CDR1 and CDR2 from the germline V gene are LGHNA and YNFKEQ. In regard to this clone: The target antigen is unknown.

Sample: PBMCs. The receptor comes from a woman aged 45-60 years in good health and CMV-seropositive. The gene calls are TRBV4-2 and TRBJ2-1; no reliable D call. The CDR3 sequence: CASSQTVSSYNEQFF. The CDR3 DNA reads as TGTGCCAGCAGCCAAACGGTTAGCTCCTACAATGAGCAGTTCTTC.